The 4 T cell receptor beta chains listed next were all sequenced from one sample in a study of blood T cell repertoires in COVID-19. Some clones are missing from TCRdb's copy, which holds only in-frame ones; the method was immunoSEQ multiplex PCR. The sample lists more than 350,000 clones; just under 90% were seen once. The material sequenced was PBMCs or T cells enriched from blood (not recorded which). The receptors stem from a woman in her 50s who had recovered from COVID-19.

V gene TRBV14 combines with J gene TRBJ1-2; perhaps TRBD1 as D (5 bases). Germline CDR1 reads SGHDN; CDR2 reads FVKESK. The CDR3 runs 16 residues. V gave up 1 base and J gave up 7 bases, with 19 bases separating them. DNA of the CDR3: TGTGCCAGCAGCCAAGCCGGGGGACTCCTTCGTAGTGGCTACACCTTC. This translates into CASSQAGGLLRSGYTF.

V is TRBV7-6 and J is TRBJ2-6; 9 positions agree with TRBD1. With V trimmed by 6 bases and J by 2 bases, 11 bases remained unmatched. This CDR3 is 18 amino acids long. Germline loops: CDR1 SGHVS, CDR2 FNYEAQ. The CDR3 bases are TGTGCCAGCAGTCGACGGACAGGGGTTAGGGCTGGGGCCAACGTCCTGACTTTC. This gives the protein CASSRRTGVRAGANVLTF.

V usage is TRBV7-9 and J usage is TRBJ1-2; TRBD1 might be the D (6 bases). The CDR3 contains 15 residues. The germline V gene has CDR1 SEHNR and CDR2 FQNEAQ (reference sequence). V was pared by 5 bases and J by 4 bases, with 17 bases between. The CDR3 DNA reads TGTGCCAGCAGCCACCCGGAGACAGGAACCTATGGCTACACCTTC. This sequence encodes CASSHPETGTYGYTF.

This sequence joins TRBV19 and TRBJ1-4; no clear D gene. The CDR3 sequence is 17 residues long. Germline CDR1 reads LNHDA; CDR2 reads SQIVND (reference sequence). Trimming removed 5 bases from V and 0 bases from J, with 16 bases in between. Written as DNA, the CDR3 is TGTGCCAGTAGTTATCGTGAGCTGCGGGCAACTAATGAAAAACTGTTTTTT. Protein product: CASSYRELRATNEKLFF.